Detailed here is one TCR beta chain. The record originates from a study of tumor-infiltrating lymphocytes in oesophageal squamous cell carcinoma. The CDR3 has 16 amino acids. The germline V gene encodes CDR1 SEHNR and CDR2 FQNEAQ (reference sequence). TCRdb reprocessed the PCR reads with MiXCR, giving one entry per CDR3 protein. The repertoire holds under 20,000 distinct CDR3 sequences, around two fifths seen once, with 29% in the top ten. What was sequenced was esophageal tumor tissue. The chain couples TRBV7-9 to TRBJ2-7, with a possible D match to TRBD1 (5 bases). Matching the DNA end better, TRBJ2-5 makes the J call doubtful. The TCR originated in a male donor with esophageal squamous cell carcinoma. The CDR3 here is CASSLQGKTPRETQYF. CDR3 nucleotides: TGTGCCAGCAGCTTACAGGGAAAAACCCCCCGAGAGACCCAGTACTTC.